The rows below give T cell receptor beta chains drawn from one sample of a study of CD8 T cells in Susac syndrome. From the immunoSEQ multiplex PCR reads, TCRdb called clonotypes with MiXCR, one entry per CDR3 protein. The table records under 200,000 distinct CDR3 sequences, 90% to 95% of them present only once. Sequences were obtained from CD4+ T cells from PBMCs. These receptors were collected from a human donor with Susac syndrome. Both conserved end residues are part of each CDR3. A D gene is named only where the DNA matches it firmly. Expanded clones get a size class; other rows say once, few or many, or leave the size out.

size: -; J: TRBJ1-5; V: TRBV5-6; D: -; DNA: TGTGCCAGCAGCTTGATGGGGGGACAGCCCCAGCATTTT; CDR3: CASSLMGGQPQHF
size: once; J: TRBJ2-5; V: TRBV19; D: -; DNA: TGTGCCAGTATGGCTCGAGGTCGGGAGACCCAGTACTTC; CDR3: CASMARGRETQYF
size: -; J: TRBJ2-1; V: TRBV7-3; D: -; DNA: TGTGCCAGCAGGGACTCTCAGAATGAGCAGTTCTTC; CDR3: CASRDSQNEQFF
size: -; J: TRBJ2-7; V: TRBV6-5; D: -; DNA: TGTGCCAGCAGTTTCGGAGGACAATCCTACGAGCAGTACTTC; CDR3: CASSFGGQSYEQYF
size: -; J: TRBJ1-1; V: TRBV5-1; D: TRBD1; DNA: TGCGCCAGCAGCTTCGACAGGGGTTCCGACACTGAAGCTTTCTTT; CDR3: CASSFDRGSDTEAFF
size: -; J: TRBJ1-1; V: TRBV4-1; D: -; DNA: TGCGCCAGCAGCCAAGGGTTTACCGCCAACACTGAAGCTTTCTTT; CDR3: CASSQGFTANTEAFF
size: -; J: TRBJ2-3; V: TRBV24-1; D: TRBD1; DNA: TGTGCCACCAGTGATTTCCAACCGGGACAGGGTCCGAGCACAGATACGCAGTATTTT; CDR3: CATSDFQPGQGPSTDTQYF
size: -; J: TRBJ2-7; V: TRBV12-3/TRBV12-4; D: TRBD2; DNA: TGTGCCAGCAGGTCGGGGGGGGGCTCCTACGAGCAGTACTTC; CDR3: CASRSGGGSYEQYF
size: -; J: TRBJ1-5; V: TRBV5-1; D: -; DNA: TGCGCCAGCAGCTTCTCTATAGATCAGCCCCAGCATTTT; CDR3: CASSFSIDQPQHF
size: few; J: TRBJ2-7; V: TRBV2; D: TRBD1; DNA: TGTGCCAGCAGTGAAGCGGGACAGGGATACGAGCAGTACTTC; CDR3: CASSEAGQGYEQYF
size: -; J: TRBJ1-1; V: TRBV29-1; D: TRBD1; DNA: TGCAGCGTCTCGCAGGGGGCAACGAAAGCTGAAGCTTTCTTT; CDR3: CSVSQGATKAEAFF
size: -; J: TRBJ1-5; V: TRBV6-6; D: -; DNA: TGTGCCAGCAGTTACAAGGGGGAGGGCAATCAGCCCCAGCATTTT; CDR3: CASSYKGEGNQPQHF
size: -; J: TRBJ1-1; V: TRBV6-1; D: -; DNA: TGTGCCAGCAGTGAAGGGGGTCTGGTGGCTGAAGCTTTCTTT; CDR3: CASSEGGLVAEAFF
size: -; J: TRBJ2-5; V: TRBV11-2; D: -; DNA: TGTGCCAGCAGCGGAAGCAGGGGCAGAGAGACCCAGTACTTC; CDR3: CASSGSRGRETQYF
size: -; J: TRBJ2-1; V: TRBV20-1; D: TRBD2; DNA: TGCAGTGCCCGGACTAGCGGGGGGGGTGGTGAGCAGTTCTTC; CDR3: CSARTSGGGGEQFF
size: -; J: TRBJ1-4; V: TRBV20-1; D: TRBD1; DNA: TGCAGTGCTAGCCCCTTGGACAGGGATAATGAAAAACTGTTTTTT; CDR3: CSASPLDRDNEKLFF
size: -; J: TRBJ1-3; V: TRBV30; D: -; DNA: TGTGCCTGGAGTTCGGCCTTCTCTGGAAACACCATATATTTT; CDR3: CAWSSAFSGNTIYF
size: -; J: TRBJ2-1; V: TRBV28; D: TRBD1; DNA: TGTGCCAGCCTCGGGTTAGGGACAGGGGGCAATGAGCAGTTCTTC; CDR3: CASLGLGTGGNEQFF
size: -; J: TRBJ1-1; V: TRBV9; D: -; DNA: TGTGCCAGCAGCGAACTCCCGGAGGGGACTGAAGCTTTCTTT; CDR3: CASSELPEGTEAFF
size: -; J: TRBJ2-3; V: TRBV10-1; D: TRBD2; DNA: TGCGCCAGCAGTGAAGTAGAAGCGGGAACGCAGTATTTT; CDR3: CASSEVEAGTQYF
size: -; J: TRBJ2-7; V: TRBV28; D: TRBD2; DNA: TGTGCCAGTAAGTCAGGCGGGAGCTACGAGCAGTACTTC; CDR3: CASKSGGSYEQYF
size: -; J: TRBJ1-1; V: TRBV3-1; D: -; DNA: TGTGCCAGCAGCCAAGTGTTGTTAGGGGCCCGGTTGAACACTGAAGCTTTCTTT; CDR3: CASSQVLLGARLNTEAFF
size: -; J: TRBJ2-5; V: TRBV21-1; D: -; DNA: TGTGCCAGCAGCAGGTATTGCGGCCAAGAGACCCAGTACTTC; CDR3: CASSRYCGQETQYF
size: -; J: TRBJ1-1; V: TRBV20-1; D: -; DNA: TGCAGTGGTAGCCGGCTGGCAGGGATGGGGGCCACTGAAGCTTTCTTT; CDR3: CSGSRLAGMGATEAFF
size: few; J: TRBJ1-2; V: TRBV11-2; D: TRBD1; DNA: TGTGCCAGCAGCTCGCAGACAGGGGGAGATGGCTACACCTTC; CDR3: CASSSQTGGDGYTF
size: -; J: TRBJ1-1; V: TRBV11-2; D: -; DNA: TGTGCCAGCAGCTTATCAACAGGGACGAACACTGAAGCTTTCTTT; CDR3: CASSLSTGTNTEAFF
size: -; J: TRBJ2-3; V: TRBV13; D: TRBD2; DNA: TGTGCCAGCTCCTACCCTGGGAGCGGGGCCACAGATACGCAGTATTTT; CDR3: CASSYPGSGATDTQYF
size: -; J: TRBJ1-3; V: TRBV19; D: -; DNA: TGTGCCAGCCTGAGGGTCGGGCTCAGCTCTGGAAACACCATATATTTT; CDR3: CASLRVGLSSGNTIYF
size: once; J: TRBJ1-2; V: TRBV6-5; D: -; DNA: TGTGCCAGCAGTTACTCAATGGGGAGCTATGGCTACACCTTC; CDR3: CASSYSMGSYGYTF
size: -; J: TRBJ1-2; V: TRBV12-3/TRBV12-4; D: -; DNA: TGTGCCAGCGGATTCTATGGCTACACCTTC; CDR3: CASGFYGYTF
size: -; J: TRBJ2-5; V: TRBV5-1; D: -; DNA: TGCGCCAGCAGCTTGAGCCAGAGCATACAAGAGACCCAGTACTTC; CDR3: CASSLSQSIQETQYF
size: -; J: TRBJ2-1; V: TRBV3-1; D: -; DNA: TGTGCCAGCAGCCAGAGGGCCGGGGAGCAGTTCTTC; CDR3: CASSQRAGEQFF
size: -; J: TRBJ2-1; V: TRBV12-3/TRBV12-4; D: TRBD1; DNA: TGTGCCAGCAGTTTAGTCAGGGGGCTGTCAGTCCACACCCGTTACAATGAGCAGTTCTTC; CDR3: CASSLVRGLSVHTRYNEQFF
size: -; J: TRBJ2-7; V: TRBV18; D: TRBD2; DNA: TGTGCCAGCTCTTCGACTAGCGGCTCCTACGAGCAGTACTTC; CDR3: CASSSTSGSYEQYF
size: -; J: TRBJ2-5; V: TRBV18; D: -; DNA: TGTGCCAGCTCAACCCAGGGAAAAGAGACCCAGTACTTC; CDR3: CASSTQGKETQYF
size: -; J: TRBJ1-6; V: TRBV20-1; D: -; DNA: TGCAGTGCTAGAGGTGACGGGGGCTCACCCCTCCACTTT; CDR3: CSARGDGGSPLHF
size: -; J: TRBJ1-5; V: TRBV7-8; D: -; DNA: TGTGCCAGCAGCTTAAGGGGGAGAAATAGCAATCAGCCCCAGCATTTT; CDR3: CASSLRGRNSNQPQHF
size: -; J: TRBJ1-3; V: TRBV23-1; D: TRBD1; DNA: TGCGCCCGGACAGGGCAAGGAAACACCATATATTTT; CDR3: CARTGQGNTIYF
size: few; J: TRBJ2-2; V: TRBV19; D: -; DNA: TGTGCCAGTAGTCTGGCAGGTGCCACCGGGGAGCTGTTTTTT; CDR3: CASSLAGATGELFF
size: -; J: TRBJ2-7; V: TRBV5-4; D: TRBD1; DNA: TGTGCCAGCAGCCCAGGGACAGGGGAAGAGCAGTACTTC; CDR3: CASSPGTGEEQYF
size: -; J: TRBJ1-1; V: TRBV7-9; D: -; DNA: TGTGCCAGCAGCTTTGGGGGAAACACTGAAGCTTTCTTT; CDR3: CASSFGGNTEAFF
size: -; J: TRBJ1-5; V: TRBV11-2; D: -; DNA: TGTGCCAGCAGCTCCCCCCGGGACCGGGATCAGCCCCAGCATTTT; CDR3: CASSSPRDRDQPQHF
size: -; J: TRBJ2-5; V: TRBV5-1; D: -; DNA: TGCGCCAGCAGCAACGACAATCCGGGATGGGAGACCCAGTACTTC; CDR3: CASSNDNPGWETQYF
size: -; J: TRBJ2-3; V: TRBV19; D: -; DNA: TGTGCCAGGGGGAGTTGTCGGGGGAGCACAGATACGCAGTATTTT; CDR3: CARGSCRGSTDTQYF
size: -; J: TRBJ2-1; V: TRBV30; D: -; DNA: TGTGCCTGGAAAGTCGGTCCCCGGCAGTTCTTC; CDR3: CAWKVGPRQFF
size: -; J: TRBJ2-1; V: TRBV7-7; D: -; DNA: TGTGCTAGCAGCTTAGGTGGGGGACGGGCTGAGCAGTTCTTC; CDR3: CASSLGGGRAEQFF
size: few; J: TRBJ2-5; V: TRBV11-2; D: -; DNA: TGTGCCAGCAGCTTAGAGTTGTCAGCGATACAAGAGACCCAGTACTTC; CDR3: CASSLELSAIQETQYF
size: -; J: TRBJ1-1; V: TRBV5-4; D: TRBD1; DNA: TGTGCCAGCAGCTTGATAGGACAGGGTCATACTGAAGCTTTCTTT; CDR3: CASSLIGQGHTEAFF
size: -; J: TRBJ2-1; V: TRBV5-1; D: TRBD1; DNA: TGCGCCAGCAGCTCGACAGGGGAGATCTACAATGAGCAGTTCTTC; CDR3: CASSSTGEIYNEQFF
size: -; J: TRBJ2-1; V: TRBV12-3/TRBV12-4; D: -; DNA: TGTGCCAGCAGTTTAGACGGGAAGCAGTTCTTC; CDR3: CASSLDGKQFF
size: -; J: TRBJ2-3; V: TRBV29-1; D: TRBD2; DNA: TGCAGCGTAACAACGGGGGGGATCACAGATACGCAGTATTTT; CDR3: CSVTTGGITDTQYF
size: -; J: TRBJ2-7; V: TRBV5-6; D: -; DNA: TGTGCCAGCAGCTCAATCGGGGAGAAGCAGTACTTC; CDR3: CASSSIGEKQYF